A single sample is the source of the 25 T cell receptor beta chains below, sequenced in a study of control samples from healthy donors and cancer patients. Libraries were prepared by immunoSEQ multiplex PCR; TCRdb keeps only in-frame clonotypes and omits some of them. The table shows over 150,000 clones, with 94% occurring only once. The sequenced sample consisted of blood. The receptors were gathered from a woman between 18 and 29 years old in good health.

The chain is built from TRBV6-2 or TRBV6-3 and TRBJ2-3, with D perhaps TRBD2 (7 bases). V was trimmed by 2 bases and J by 2 bases, leaving 8 bases between them. This CDR3 has 14 amino acids. Looked up from germline, CDR1 is MNHEY and CDR2 is SVGEGT. In DNA, the CDR3 is TGTGCCAGCAGTTACGGGGGGGCCACAGATACGCAGTATTTT. Amino acid sequence: CASSYGGATDTQYF.

This clone showed up just once. The J gene is TRBJ1-1, the V gene TRBV11-2; 8 bases match TRBD1. V was pared by 3 bases and J by 5 bases, with 2 bases of the junction left unmatched. Germline V gene sequence: CDR1 SGHAT, CDR2 FQNNGV. The CDR3 totals 13 residues. The CDR3, as DNA: TGTGCCAGCAGCTTGGACAGGGCGACTGAAGCTTTCTTT. This translates into CASSLDRATEAFF.

V gene TRBV2 combines with J gene TRBJ2-7; D is possibly TRBD2 (6 bases). Germline V gives CDR1 SNHLY, CDR2 FYNNEI. CDR3 length equals 12 residues. The V end lost 8 bases, the J end lost 4 bases, and 12 bases lay between the germline ends. The CDR3 loop reads CASVDRGYEQYF. DNA for the CDR3: TGTGCCAGCGTCGACCGGGGGTACGAGCAGTACTTC. The entire variable domain, with the rest obtained from reference TRBV2 and TRBJ2-7, is as follows: EPEVTQTPSHQVTQMGQEVILRCVPISNHLYFYWYRQILGQKVEFLVSFYNNEISEKSEIFDDQFSVERPDGSNFTLKIRSTKLEDSAMYFCASVDRGYEQYFGPGTRLTVT.

V gene TRBV2 combines with J gene TRBJ1-5, with TRBD1 matching 9 bases. V shed 7 bases, J shed 1 base, and the junction held 5 bases outside the gene matches. The germline V gene encodes CDR1 SNHLY and CDR2 FYNNEI. The CDR3 spans 15 residues. CDR3: CASTPDRGSNQPQHF. DNA of the CDR3: TGTGCCAGCACCCCGGACAGGGGAAGCAATCAGCCCCAGCATTTT. The variable domain in full, with the rest retrieved from reference TRBV2 and TRBJ1-5, is EPEVTQTPSHQVTQMGQEVILRCVPISNHLYFYWYRQILGQKVEFLVSFYNNEISEKSEIFDDQFSVERPDGSNFTLKIRSTKLEDSAMYFCASTPDRGSNQPQHFGDGTRLSIL.

This clone showed up just once. The J gene is TRBJ2-2, the V gene TRBV9, with D uncertain. Trimming left V 0 bases short and J 6 bases short, with 9 bases between. The CDR3 spans 14 residues. The V gene's germline CDR1 is SGDLS and CDR2 YYNGEE. The CDR3, as DNA: TGTGCCAGCAGCGTAGAGTCTTGGGCCGGGGAGCTGTTTTTT. It is translated as CASSVESWAGELFF.

This chain connects TRBV9 to TRBJ1-1; TRBD1 matches at 7 bases. With V trimmed by 4 bases and J by 2 bases, 8 bases remained unmatched. Germline CDR1 is SGDLS and CDR2 is YYNGEE. This CDR3 spans 15 amino acids. The CDR3 protein is CASSSTTGTNTEAFF. The CDR3 DNA follows: TGTGCCAGCAGCTCGACGACAGGGACCAACACTGAAGCTTTCTTT.

This clone appeared a single time. J is TRBJ1-2 and V is TRBV5-5, with D perhaps matching TRBD1 (5 bases). This CDR3 has 15 residues. Germline CDR1 reads SGHKS; CDR2 reads YYEKEE (reference sequence). The V end lost 5 bases, the J end lost 7 bases, and 21 bases lay between the germline ends. CDR3 protein: CASSLGPLAGGGYTF. The DNA of the CDR3 is TGTGCCAGCAGTCTCGGACCGCTGGCTGGGGGTGGCTACACCTTC.

J is TRBJ1-5 and V is TRBV10-1; D remains ambiguous. The V gene lost 8 bases and the J gene lost 4 bases, with 12 bases spanning the gap. This CDR3 region has 13 residues. Germline lookup yields CDR1 WNHNN and CDR2 SYGVQD (reference sequence). The CDR3 region is CASSGQLNQPQHF. CDR3 sequence (DNA): TGCGCCAGCTCCGGGCAGCTGAATCAGCCCCAGCATTTT.

This chain connects TRBV9 to TRBJ2-3, with unresolved D. CDR1 and CDR2 (germline): SGDLS, YYNGEE. Between the trimmed V and J ends, which lost 4 bases and 2 bases, there was a span of 14 bases. This CDR3 comprises 15 residues. The CDR3 nucleotides are TGTGCCAGCAGCCCCGGTCGGCTTTTCACAGATACGCAGTATTTT. Its translation is CASSPGRLFTDTQYF.

The chain has TRBV19 and TRBJ1-1, with 7 nucleotides matching TRBD1. The junction had 8 bases not matched to a gene; V was cut back by 3 bases and J by 4 bases. Per germline, CDR1 LNHDA and CDR2 SQIVND (reference sequence). The CDR3 is made up of 15 amino acids. For the CDR3, the DNA is TGTGCCAGTAGTATCCCGACAGGGCTGGGCACTGAAGCTTTCTTT. This translates into CASSIPTGLGTEAFF. Together with reference TRBV19 and TRBJ1-1, the CDR3 gives the full variable domain: DGGITQSPKYLFRKEGQNVTLSCEQNLNHDAMYWYRQDPGQGLRLIYYSQIVNDFQKGDIAEGYSVSREKKESFPLTVTSAQKNPTAFYLCASSIPTGLGTEAFFGQGTRLTVV.

The rearrangement links TRBV4-1 to TRBJ2-3, with TRBD2 matching 15 bases. V lost 0 bases and J lost 2; bases outside the gene matches: 9. This CDR3 is built from 20 residues. CDR1 and CDR2 from the germline V gene are MGHRA and YSYEKL. The CDR3 region is CASSQDPPGLAGGITDTQYF. CDR3 bases: TGCGCCAGCAGCCAAGACCCCCCGGGACTAGCGGGGGGAATCACAGATACGCAGTATTTT.

The chain couples TRBV29-1 to TRBJ2-3; TRBD1 matches at 9 bases. V shed 3 bases and J 5 bases; nucleotides not matched to a gene: 6. The CDR3 is made up of 14 amino acids. CDR1 and CDR2 from the germline V gene are SQVTM and ANQGSEA. CDR3 region: CSVDPDRGEDTQYF. CDR3 DNA sequence: TGCAGCGTTGACCCGGACAGGGGAGAAGATACGCAGTATTTT.

This clone appeared once. The chain joins TRBV2 to TRBJ2-3; D is perhaps TRBD2 (5 bases). CDR1 SNHLY and CDR2 FYNNEI come from the germline V gene. V was cut by 10 bases and J by 1 base, with 21 bases left in between. The CDR3 runs to 16 residues. CDR3 amino acids: CATRRRAEAGTDTQYF. DNA of the CDR3: TGTGCCACCAGGCGTCGAGCGGAGGCGGGCACAGATACGCAGTATTTT.

This clone was observed a single time. The chain has TRBV28 and TRBJ1-2; 9 bases map to TRBD1. CDR3 size: 14 residues. After removal of 5 bases from V and 5 bases from J, the junction contained 6 bases not matched to a gene. Germline assignment: CDR1 MDHEN and CDR2 SYDVKM. The CDR3 coding sequence is TGTGCCAGCAGTCCACCGGGACAGGGATATGGCTACACCTTC. Protein product: CASSPPGQGYGYTF.

This chain connects TRBV14 to TRBJ1-6; D may be TRBD1 (5 bases). V was shortened by 1 base and J by 14 bases, with 9 bases between the two germline ends. The CDR3 is 12 residues long. In germline, CDR1 is SGHDN, CDR2 FVKESK. As DNA, the CDR3 is TGTGCCAGCAGCCAAGCGGGGGTATCCCTCCACTTT. This sequence encodes CASSQAGVSLHF.

The chain has TRBV24-1 and TRBJ2-6, with 7 bases that match TRBD1. Losses at the gene ends were 3 bases for V and 4 bases for J; bases not matched to a gene: 2. The CDR3 consists of 15 residues. Per germline, CDR1 KGHDR and CDR2 SFDVKD. CDR3 sequence: CATSDQGVGANVLTF. The CDR3 region has the DNA TGTGCCACCAGTGATCAGGGGGTGGGGGCCAACGTCCTGACTTTC.

This chain joins TRBV19 and TRBJ1-1, with D possibly TRBD1 on 5 matching bases. The CDR3 runs to 16 residues. In germline, CDR1 is LNHDA, CDR2 SQIVND (reference sequence). Trimming removed 3 bases at V and 3 bases at J, with 17 bases between. The CDR3 loop reads CASSIPGQGGDTEAFF. DNA of the CDR3: TGTGCCAGTAGTATCCCTGGGCAGGGAGGCGACACTGAAGCTTTCTTT.

V usage is TRBV6-2 or TRBV6-3 and J usage is TRBJ1-5; no clear D gene. Trimming shortened V by 2 bases and J by 1 base, and 9 bases separated the two germline ends. The V gene's germline CDR1 is MNHEY and CDR2 SVGEGT. This CDR3 has 15 amino acids. The CDR3 coding sequence is TGTGCCAGCAGTTACCATAGTCAGAGCAATCAGCCCCAGCATTTT. Protein: CASSYHSQSNQPQHF.

This clone was observed once. This chain joins TRBV16 and TRBJ1-1, with a possible D match to TRBD1 (6 bases). There are 13 residues in the CDR3. Germline V gene data show CDR1 as KGHSY and CDR2 as FQNENV. V was trimmed by 4 bases and J by 10 bases, leaving 16 bases between them. This CDR3 is CASSLDLQGIAFF. The CDR3 region has the DNA TGTGCCAGCAGCCTCGACCTTCAGGGGATAGCTTTCTTT.

The V call is TRBV5-1, the J call TRBJ2-7; D may be TRBD2 (6 bases). Trimming cost V 3 bases and J 6 bases, with 25 bases left between them. Germline V gene lookup returns CDR1 SGHRS and CDR2 YFSETQ. The CDR3 totals 17 residues. The CDR3 DNA reads TGCGCCAGCAGCTCCGGTGGGGTCGGCAGGGACTCAGGCGAGCAGTACTTC. It encodes CASSSGGVGRDSGEQYF.

The chain combines TRBV6-2 or TRBV6-3 with TRBJ1-2; no clear D. The CDR3 covers 13 residues. Germline loops: CDR1 MNHEY, CDR2 SVGEGT. V lost 0 bases and J lost 4, with 6 bases in between. DNA for the CDR3: TGTGCCAGCAGTTACTCACCAGCCTATGGCTACACCTTC. This encodes CASSYSPAYGYTF.

This chain uses TRBV19 with TRBJ1-2; the D is unclear. CDR3 size: 16 residues. Germline loops: CDR1 LNHDA, CDR2 SQIVND (reference sequence). Trimming took 5 bases from V and 6 from J, leaving 22 bases between them. The CDR3 DNA reads TGTGCCAGTAGTCCCCTCTGGGAGGCTCTCCCCCATGGCTACACCTTC. This gives the protein CASSPLWEALPHGYTF.

The V gene is TRBV5-1, the J gene TRBJ1-1; 8 nucleotides match TRBD1. Germline V CDR1 and CDR2: SGHRS, YFSETQ. The CDR3 has 13 amino acids. Trimming cost V 4 bases and J 4 bases; bases outside gene matches: 3. The CDR3 DNA reads TGCGCCAGCAGCAAACAGGGGGGCACTGAAGCTTTCTTT. This sequence encodes CASSKQGGTEAFF.

The V call is TRBV2, the J call TRBJ1-2, with D maybe TRBD1 (6 bases). The germline CDR1 and CDR2 sequences are SNHLY and FYNNEI. V lost 11 bases, J lost 7 bases, and 14 bases lay in between. This CDR3 contains 11 residues. The CDR3 DNA is TGTGCCGGTACAGGGAATGGTGGCTACACCTTC. Its protein product is CAGTGNGGYTF.

This chain connects TRBV7-2 to TRBJ2-5; the D call may be TRBD1 or TRBD2 (5 bases each). This CDR3 region has 14 residues. From germline, CDR1 is SGHTA and CDR2 FQGNSA. Trimming cost V 5 bases and J 2 bases, with 12 bases left between them. As DNA, the CDR3 is TGTGCCAGCAGCCCTTGGGGCGGGCAAGAGACCCAGTACTTC. The encoded protein is CASSPWGGQETQYF.